This TCR beta chain derives from a study of OX40 agonist ivuxolimab in advanced cancers. Clones were sequenced by immunoSEQ multiplex PCR, and TCRdb holds only the in-frame ones, with some missing. The table records tens of thousands of clones, roughly 84% of them present only once. Per germline, CDR1 SNHLY and CDR2 FYNNEI. The CDR3 is 14 residues long. The V and J ends lost 3 bases and 4 bases, in that order; junction bases with no gene match: 2. The gene calls are TRBV2 and TRBJ2-3, with 9 bases matching TRBD2. The source is an adult with an advanced solid tumor such as melanoma, head and neck, liver or kidney cancer. Specimen: CD4+ or CD8+ T cells sorted from blood, collected in a trial of the OX40 agonist ivuxolimab. This CDR3 is CASSDGGGADTQYF. CDR3 DNA sequence: TGTGCCAGCAGTGACGGCGGGGGGGCAGATACGCAGTATTTT.